Listed below are T cell receptor beta chains from one sample, sequenced in a study of T cells in localized non-small cell lung cancer. Clones were sequenced by immunoSEQ multiplex PCR, and TCRdb holds only the in-frame ones, with some missing. The sample has over a thousand clones, 25% to 30% seen once. The sequences come from normal lung tissue next to the tumor, collected before any cancer treatment. The receptors stem from a woman between 18 and 55 years old with stage III lung adenocarcinoma. Both conserved end residues are part of each CDR3. D genes are given only for firm matches. Size values are once, few and many counts, or a class for expanded clones, and some rows have none.

length	D	size	V	J	DNA	CDR3
14	TRBD1	NA	TRBV19	TRBJ2-7	TGTGCCAGTAAGAACTGGACAGGGGGCTACGAGCAGTACTTC	CASKNWTGGYEQYF
15	TRBD2	few	TRBV11-3	TRBJ2-1	TGTGCCAGCAGCCTCGGCTTAGCGGGGGGCAATGAGCAGTTCTTC	CASSLGLAGGNEQFF
12	NA	medium-sized	TRBV6-8	TRBJ2-6	TGTGCCAGCAATTCTGGGGCCAACGTCCTGACTTTC	CASNSGANVLTF
12	NA	few	TRBV9	TRBJ2-5	TGTGCCAGCAGCGTAAACGGAGAGACCCAGTACTTC	CASSVNGETQYF
15	NA	once	TRBV18	TRBJ2-5	TGTGCCAGCTCACACTGGGACTCCAGCGAGGAGACCCAGTACTTC	CASSHWDSSEETQYF
15	TRBD1	few	TRBV9	TRBJ1-3	TGTGTCAGCAGCCCGGGACAGCTCTCTGGAAACACCATATATTTT	CVSSPGQLSGNTIYF
15	TRBD1	NA	TRBV9	TRBJ2-7	TGTGCCAGCAGCCCTAGGGACAGGGGGTACCACGAGCAGTACTTC	CASSPRDRGYHEQYF
15	TRBD2	few	TRBV29-1	TRBJ2-2	TGCAGCGTTGGCCTGGGGGGGTTTAACACCGGGGAGCTGTTTTTT	CSVGLGGFNTGELFF
17	TRBD1	few	TRBV6-8	TRBJ2-1	TGTGCCAGCAGTGCCCTACCGGGACAGGGAAAAACGAATGAGCAGTTCTTC	CASSALPGQGKTNEQFF
15	NA	NA	TRBV25-1	TRBJ2-7	TGTGCCAGCAGTGATCTGGACACTGTCCCCTACGAGCAGTACTTC	CASSDLDTVPYEQYF
13	NA	NA	TRBV18	TRBJ1-1	TGTGCCAGCTCACCTGCAGGGAACACTGAAGCTTTCTTT	CASSPAGNTEAFF
17	TRBD1	few	TRBV23-1	TRBJ2-5	TGCGCCAGCAGTCAACCGGGACAGGGCAACCCTCAAGAGACCCAGTACTTC	CASSQPGQGNPQETQYF
13	NA	large	TRBV30	TRBJ2-3	TGTGCCTGGAGTGTCGGGACAACAGATACGCAGTATTTT	CAWSVGTTDTQYF
13	TRBD1	NA	TRBV29-1	TRBJ1-2	TGCAGCGTCGACAGGGCCCAGGGCTATGGCTACACCTTC	CSVDRAQGYGYTF
15	TRBD1	NA	TRBV9	TRBJ2-7	TGTGCCAGCAGCCTCCGGGACAGAGGCTACTACGAGCAGTACTTC	CASSLRDRGYYEQYF
14	NA	few	TRBV11-3	TRBJ1-2	TGTGCCAGCAGCGGACAAGGCTTTGACTATGGCTACACCTTC	CASSGQGFDYGYTF
12	NA	NA	TRBV29-1	TRBJ1-1	TGCAGCGTTGGCCCCAGGATATCTGAAGCTTTCTTT	CSVGPRISEAFF
15	NA	NA	TRBV5-1	TRBJ1-3	TGCGCCAGCAGCTCGGAACTTCGAGCCGGAAACACCATATATTTT	CASSSELRAGNTIYF
16	NA	few	TRBV5-1	TRBJ2-3	TGCGCCAGCAGCTGGGCCTCCGGTAGTAGCACAGATACGCAGTATTTT	CASSWASGSSTDTQYF
14	NA	few	TRBV9	TRBJ2-7	TGTGCCAGCAGCGTAGGCGGAGTAAACTACGAGCAGTACTTC	CASSVGGVNYEQYF
15	TRBD1	medium-sized	TRBV9	TRBJ2-1	TGTGCCAGCAGCCCAAAGGACAGGATAAACAATGAGCAGTTCTTC	CASSPKDRINNEQFF
15	NA	NA	TRBV18	TRBJ2-7	TGTGCCAGCTCACCACAAAGAGGACCCTCCTACGAGCAGTACTTC	CASSPQRGPSYEQYF
13	NA	medium-sized	TRBV6-8	TRBJ2-6	TGTGCCAGCAGTGTCTCTGGGGCCAACGTCCTGACTTTC	CASSVSGANVLTF
16	NA	few	TRBV11-3	TRBJ2-3	TGTGCCAGCAGCTTATATCGGCCAGGGATGACAGATACGCAGTATTTT	CASSLYRPGMTDTQYF
18	TRBD1	large	TRBV4-1	TRBJ2-2	TGCGCCAGCAGCCAAGAGGGTTTAGGGGGCGGAATCACCGGGGAGCTGTTTTTT	CASSQEGLGGGITGELFF
16	NA	few	TRBV9	TRBJ1-1	TGTGCCAGCAGCGCCCTTGGCGACAGGATGAACACTGAAGCTTTCTTT	CASSALGDRMNTEAFF
14	NA	NA	TRBV18	TRBJ1-1	TGTGCCAGCTCAAATATACAGGATTACACTGAAGCTTTCTTT	CASSNIQDYTEAFF
15	TRBD1	large	TRBV6-8	TRBJ1-1	TGTGCCAGCCGGGACAGGGCCTCCGGGAACACTGAAGCTTTCTTT	CASRDRASGNTEAFF
17	NA	few	TRBV2	TRBJ1-6	TGTGCCAGCAGTGAAGGGTCCGGGGGTAGGGGTAATTCACCCCTCCACTTT	CASSEGSGGRGNSPLHF
14	NA	few	TRBV10-3	TRBJ2-3	TGTGCCATCAGTGAGGGGCAAGACACAGATACGCAGTATTTT	CAISEGQDTDTQYF
15	TRBD1	medium-sized	TRBV4-1	TRBJ1-1	TGCGCCAGCAGCCAAGATGGGCAGGGGGCCTCTGAAGCTTTCTTT	CASSQDGQGASEAFF
16	NA	once	TRBV14	TRBJ1-2	TGTGCCAGCAGCAGGGTTAAATCTGGAAAGACCTATGGCTACACCTTC	CASSRVKSGKTYGYTF
13	NA	NA	TRBV9	TRBJ2-3	TGTGCCAGCAGCGAGAGTTCCACAGATACGCAGTATTTT	CASSESSTDTQYF